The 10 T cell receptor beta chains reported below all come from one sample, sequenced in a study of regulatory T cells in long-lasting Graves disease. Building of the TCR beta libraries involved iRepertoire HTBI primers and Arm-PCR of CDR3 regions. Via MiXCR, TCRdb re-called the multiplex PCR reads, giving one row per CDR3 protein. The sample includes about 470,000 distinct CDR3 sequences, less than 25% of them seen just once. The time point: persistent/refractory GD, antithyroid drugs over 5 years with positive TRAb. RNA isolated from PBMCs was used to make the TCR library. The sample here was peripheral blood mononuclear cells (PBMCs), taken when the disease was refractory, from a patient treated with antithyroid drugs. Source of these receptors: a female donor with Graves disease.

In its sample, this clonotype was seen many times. CDR3 in amino acids: CASRPTGSNQPQHF. DNA for the CDR3: TGTGCCAGCAGGCCAACAGGGAGCAATCAGCCCCAGCATTTT. The V and J genes are TRBV7-2 and TRBJ1-5; weak D call: TRBD1 (6 bases). The CDR3 consists of 14 residues. Germline CDR1 and CDR2: SGHTA and FQGNSA. Trimming took off 6 bases at V and 1 base at J, with 10 bases between the two ends.

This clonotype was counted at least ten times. CDR3 sequence: CASSSTGAGNTEAFF. The CDR3, as DNA: TGTGCCAGCAGCTCCACAGGGGCGGGGAACACTGAAGCTTTCTTT. V is TRBV11-2 and J is TRBJ1-1, with 7 bases lining up with TRBD1. The trim removed 4 bases at V and 1 base at J, leaving 6 bases unmatched. This CDR3 spans 15 amino acids. CDR1 and CDR2 (germline): SGHAT, FQNNGV.

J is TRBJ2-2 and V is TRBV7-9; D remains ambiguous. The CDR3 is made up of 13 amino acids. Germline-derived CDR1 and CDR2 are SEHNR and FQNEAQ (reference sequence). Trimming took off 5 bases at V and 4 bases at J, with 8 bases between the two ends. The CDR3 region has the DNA TGTGCCAGCAGCCCCCGGATCACCGGGGAGCTGTTTTTT. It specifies CASSPRITGELFF.

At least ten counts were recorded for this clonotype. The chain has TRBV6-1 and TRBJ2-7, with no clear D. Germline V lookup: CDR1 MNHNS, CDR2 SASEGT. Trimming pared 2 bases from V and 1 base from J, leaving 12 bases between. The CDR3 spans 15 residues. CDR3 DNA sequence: TGTGCCAGCAGTGAATATTTACCAATTTCCTACGAGCAGTACTTC. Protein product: CASSEYLPISYEQYF.

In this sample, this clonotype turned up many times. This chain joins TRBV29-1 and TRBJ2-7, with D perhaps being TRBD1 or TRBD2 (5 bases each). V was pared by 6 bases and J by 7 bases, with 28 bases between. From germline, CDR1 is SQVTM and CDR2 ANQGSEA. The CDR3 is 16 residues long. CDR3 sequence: CSVQKIRDPLSREQYF. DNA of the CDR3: TGCAGCGTCCAGAAGATCCGGGACCCTCTCTCACGAGAGCAGTACTTC.

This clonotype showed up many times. The CDR3 DNA follows: TGTGCCAGCTCATGGGGACTAGCGAGAGAGACCCAGTACTTC. Amino acid sequence: CASSWGLARETQYF. The chain joins TRBV2 to TRBJ2-5; TRBD2 matches 10 bases. CDR1 is SNHLY, CDR2 FYNNEI, per germline. V shed 8 bases, J shed 4 bases, and the junction held 7 bases outside the gene matches. This CDR3 is built from 14 residues.

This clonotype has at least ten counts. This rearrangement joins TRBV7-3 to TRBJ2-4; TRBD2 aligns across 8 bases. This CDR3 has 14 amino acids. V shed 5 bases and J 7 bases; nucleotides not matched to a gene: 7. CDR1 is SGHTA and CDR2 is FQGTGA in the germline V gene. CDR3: CASSAAGGGNIQYF. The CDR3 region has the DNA TGTGCCAGCAGCGCCGCCGGCGGGGGGAACATTCAGTACTTC.

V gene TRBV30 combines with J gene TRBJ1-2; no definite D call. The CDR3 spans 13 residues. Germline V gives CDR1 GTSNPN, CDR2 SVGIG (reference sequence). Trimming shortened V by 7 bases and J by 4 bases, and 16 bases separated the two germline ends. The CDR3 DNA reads TGTGCCTCTTTCCCGGCAGTCGTCTATGGCTACACCTTC. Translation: CASFPAVVYGYTF.

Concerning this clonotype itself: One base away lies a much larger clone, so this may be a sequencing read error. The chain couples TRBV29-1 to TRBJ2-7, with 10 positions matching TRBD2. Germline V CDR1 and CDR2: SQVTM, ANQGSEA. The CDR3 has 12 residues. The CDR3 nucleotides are TGCGGCGTTTCGACTAGCGGGCACGAGCAGTACTTC. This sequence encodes CGVSTSGHEQYF.

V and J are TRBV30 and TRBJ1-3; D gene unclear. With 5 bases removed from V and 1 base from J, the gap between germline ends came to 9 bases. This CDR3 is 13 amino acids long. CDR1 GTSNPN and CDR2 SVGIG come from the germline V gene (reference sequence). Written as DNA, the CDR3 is TGTGCCTGGGCCCCAGGATCTGGAAACACCATATATTTT. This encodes CAWAPGSGNTIYF. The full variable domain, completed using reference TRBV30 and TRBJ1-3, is SQTIHQWPATLVQPVGSPLSLECTVEGTSNPNLYWYRQAAGRGLQLLFYSVGIGQISSEVPQNLSASRPQDRQFILSSKKLLLSDSGFYLCAWAPGSGNTIYFGEGSWLTVV.